This T cell receptor (beta chain) is drawn from a study of CD8+ T cells in alopecia areata. Regarding the study as a whole: For patients receiving tofacitinib, scalp clonality and expanded CD8+ clones among the top 100 significantly decreased. One nonresponder makes the tie between baseline CD8+ expansion and response uncertain. Researchers report lesional scalp, most notably alopecia totalis/universalis, outstripped normal scalp in clonality.

The CDR3 length is 14 residues. Trimming removed 7 bases at V and 0 bases at J, with 10 bases between. CDR1 is LNHDA and CDR2 is SQIVND in the germline V gene (reference sequence). Reverse transcribed after extraction, RNA yielded cDNA as the sequencing template. Profiled with immunoSEQ multiplex PCR; TCRdb holds only in-frame clones, not every one. The data hold 100,000 to 150,000 clones, with 61% observed a single time. Indicated treatment: oral pan-JAK inhibitor, 5-10 mg twice daily. Of note for this clone: Its antigen remains unknown.

Sample: CD4+ T cells sorted from blood, taken at week 4, from a patient treated with tofacitinib. This TCR derives from a human donor with alopecia areata. The genes are TRBV19 and TRBJ1-5; D not resolved. The CDR3 loop reads CASTVRYSNQPQHF. CDR3 DNA sequence: TGTGCCAGTACCGTACGGTATAGCAATCAGCCCCAGCATTTT. The whole variable domain, filled in from reference TRBV19 and TRBJ1-5, reads DGGITQSPKYLFRKEGQNVTLSCEQNLNHDAMYWYRQDPGQGLRLIYYSQIVNDFQKGDIAEGYSVSREKKESFPLTVTSAQKNPTAFYLCASTVRYSNQPQHFGDGTRLSIL.